These T cell receptor beta chains were read from a single sample in a study of cytomegalovirus exposure and HLA in healthy donors. Libraries were prepared by immunoSEQ multiplex PCR; TCRdb keeps only in-frame clonotypes and omits some of them. This sample yields about 94,000 clones, of which approximately 7.7% are seen a single time; about 2.1% belongs to the top ten. Sequencing was performed on PBMCs. These receptor sequences come from a man in his forties or fifties in good health and CMV-seronegative. CDR3s include the opening cysteine and the closing phenylalanine or tryptophan. The D gene is left open where the match is weak. Not every row has a clone size; where given, it reads once, few, many or a size class.

clone_size | j_call | d_call | v_call | cdr3_aa | cdr3_nt
- | TRBJ2-1 | - | TRBV28 | CASRLRLLGTGTHNEQFF | TGTGCCAGCAGATTAAGGTTGTTGGGCACAGGGACCCACAATGAGCAGTTCTTC
- | TRBJ1-1 | TRBD1 | TRBV18 | CASSPGTGPQHEAFF | TGTGCCAGCTCACCAGGGACAGGGCCCCAACATGAAGCTTTCTTT
few | TRBJ1-1 | - | TRBV5-1 | CASSSGGGNTEAFF | TGCGCCAGCAGCTCTGGCGGGGGAAACACTGAAGCTTTCTTT
- | TRBJ2-5 | TRBD1 | TRBV7-9 | CASSRIDATGKETQYF | TGTGCCAGCAGCCGAATTGATGCGACAGGGAAAGAGACCCAGTACTTC
- | TRBJ2-1 | TRBD2 | TRBV10-3 | CAINDMGREEQFF | TGTGCCATCAATGATATGGGGAGGGAGGAGCAGTTCTTC
- | TRBJ1-2 | - | TRBV28 | CASSSSHYGYTF | TGTGCAAGCAGTTCGAGTCACTATGGCTACACCTTC
few | TRBJ1-5 | TRBD1 | TRBV6-5 | CASSYSGQGEAQHF | TGTGCCAGCAGTTACTCGGGACAGGGTGAGGCCCAGCATTTT
- | TRBJ2-3 | - | TRBV20-1 | CSALLSATQYF | TGCAGTGCTCTATTAAGTGCTACGCAGTATTTT
few | TRBJ1-2 | - | TRBV28 | CASSFLRGAGGYTF | TGTGCCAGCAGTTTCCTCAGGGGCGCCGGTGGCTACACCTTC
- | TRBJ2-7 | TRBD1 | TRBV25-1 | CASVPRDRRDEQYF | TGTGCCAGCGTTCCCCGGGACAGGCGCGACGAGCAGTACTTC
- | TRBJ2-5 | TRBD2 | TRBV7-7 | CASSPGTSGETQYF | TGTGCTAGCAGCCCCGGGACTAGCGGGGAGACCCAGTACTTC
- | TRBJ2-1 | - | TRBV2 | CASSAGISYNEQFF | TGTGCCAGCAGTGCAGGGATCTCCTACAATGAGCAGTTCTTC
few | TRBJ1-3 | TRBD1 | TRBV6-6 | CASRRTGSGSGNTIYF | TGTGCCAGCAGGCGGACAGGTTCGGGCTCTGGAAACACCATATATTTT
- | TRBJ2-7 | TRBD2 | TRBV10-3 | CAIKAASGSNARSEQYF | TGTGCCATCAAGGCGGCTAGCGGCAGTAACGCCCGCTCCGAGCAGTACTTC
few | TRBJ1-4 | TRBD1 | TRBV19 | CASSPTGTNEKLFF | TGTGCCAGTAGTCCGACAGGGACTAATGAAAAACTGTTTTTT
few | TRBJ2-3 | TRBD1 | TRBV4-1 | CASSQEGPPGTGDDTDTQYF | TGCGCCAGCAGCCAAGAAGGACCCCCGGGGACAGGAGATGACACAGATACGCAGTATTTT
- | TRBJ2-1 | - | TRBV2 | CASSRTGNEQFF | TGTGCCAGCAGTAGGACTGGCAATGAGCAGTTCTTC
- | TRBJ1-6 | TRBD1 | TRBV27 | CASSPSDRTPHFYNSPLHF | TGTGCCAGCAGTCCCTCGGACAGGACCCCTCATTTTTATAATTCACCCCTCCACTTT
few | TRBJ2-2 | - | TRBV7-3 | CASSPLGTGELFF | TGTGCCAGCAGCCCCCTAGGAACCGGGGAGCTGTTTTTT
- | TRBJ2-1 | - | TRBV19 | CASSRPRGGARSNEQFF | TGTGCCAGTAGTAGACCCAGAGGGGGGGCGCGTAGCAATGAGCAGTTCTTC
- | TRBJ2-7 | - | TRBV5-4 | CASSVQGPLSYEQYF | TGTGCCAGCAGCGTACAGGGACCCCTTTCCTACGAGCAGTACTTC
- | TRBJ1-2 | TRBD1 | TRBV29-1 | CSVEEDRGGNYGYTF | TGCAGCGTTGAAGAGGACAGGGGGGGAAACTATGGCTACACCTTC
- | TRBJ2-5 | TRBD1 | TRBV19 | CASSGRGQVKETQYF | TGTGCCAGTAGTGGCCGTGGACAGGTCAAGGAGACCCAGTACTTC
- | TRBJ2-4 | TRBD2 | TRBV10-2 | CASSKVAGGPVKNIQYF | TGCGCCAGCAGCAAAGTAGCGGGAGGGCCGGTCAAAAACATTCAGTACTTC
few | TRBJ2-5 | TRBD2 | TRBV2 | CASRYQRELETQYF | TGTGCCAGCAGGTACCAGCGGGAGTTGGAGACCCAGTACTTC
few | TRBJ1-5 | TRBD1 | TRBV6-1 | CASSLPGQGGQPQHF | TGTGCCAGCAGCCTACCGGGACAGGGCGGCCAGCCCCAGCATTTT
few | TRBJ1-5 | - | TRBV2 | CASTPSGNQPQHF | TGTGCCAGCACCCCCTCCGGTAATCAGCCCCAGCATTTT
- | TRBJ2-7 | TRBD2 | TRBV19 | CASSIRASGPSYEQYF | TGTGCCAGTAGTATACGAGCTAGCGGGCCTTCCTACGAGCAGTACTTC
- | TRBJ2-1 | TRBD1 | TRBV29-1 | CSVEESDRTYNEQFF | TGCAGCGTTGAAGAATCGGACAGGACCTACAATGAGCAGTTCTTC
- | TRBJ2-6 | - | TRBV6-1 | CASSEGPSVANVLTF | TGTGCCAGCAGTGAAGGGCCGTCTGTGGCCAACGTCCTGACTTTC
few | TRBJ2-7 | TRBD2 | TRBV2 | CASSPHRAGGEYEQYF | TGTGCCAGCAGTCCACATCGGGCGGGAGGGGAGTACGAGCAGTACTTC
few | TRBJ2-7 | - | TRBV6-5 | CASSYTGSYEQYF | TGTGCCAGCAGTTACACAGGCTCCTACGAGCAGTACTTC
- | TRBJ2-2 | TRBD2 | TRBV2 | CASRTGLAGVVGELFF | TGTGCCAGCAGAACGGGACTAGCGGGAGTGGTCGGGGAGCTGTTTTTT
few | TRBJ1-5 | - | TRBV27 | CASSASSGADQPQHF | TGTGCCAGCAGTGCTTCTTCTGGGGCCGATCAGCCCCAGCATTTT
few | TRBJ1-5 | TRBD1 | TRBV2 | CASSDRGNQPQHF | TGTGCCAGCAGTGACAGGGGGAATCAGCCCCAGCATTTT
- | TRBJ2-2 | TRBD2 | TRBV5-6 | CASSLALGEGPGELFF | TGTGCCAGCAGCTTGGCCCTGGGGGAGGGCCCCGGGGAGCTGTTTTTT
- | TRBJ2-7 | TRBD1 | TRBV6-9 | CASSRRPGQGAVVGIEQYF | TGTGCCAGCAGTCGACGACCGGGACAGGGGGCCGTTGTGGGGATCGAGCAGTACTTC
medium-sized | TRBJ2-3 | TRBD2 | TRBV2 | CASSRGTSGADTQYF | TGTGCCAGCAGCCGAGGGACTAGCGGAGCAGATACGCAGTATTTT
- | TRBJ1-2 | TRBD1 | TRBV10-1 | CASSEGGLYGYTF | TGCGCCAGCAGTGAAGGGGGCCTCTATGGCTACACCTTC
- | TRBJ1-3 | - | TRBV6-1 | CASKLTGSGNTIYF | TGTGCCAGCAAATTGACAGGCTCTGGAAACACCATATATTTT
- | TRBJ2-3 | - | TRBV28 | CASETLADTQYF | TGTGCCAGCGAGACACTAGCAGATACGCAGTATTTT
- | TRBJ1-1 | TRBD1 | TRBV6-5 | CASSYSWDRVFTEAFF | TGTGCCAGCAGTTACTCGTGGGACAGGGTTTTCACTGAAGCTTTCTTT
- | TRBJ1-1 | TRBD1 | TRBV30 | CAWSTGQAEAFF | TGTGCCTGGAGTACAGGACAGGCTGAAGCTTTCTTT
few | TRBJ1-1 | TRBD1 | TRBV29-1 | CSVETTGDTEAFF | TGCAGCGTTGAAACTACAGGGGACACTGAAGCTTTCTTT
- | TRBJ2-7 | - | TRBV11-3 | CASSSAGWRTYEQYF | TGTGCCAGCAGCTCTGCAGGGTGGAGAACCTACGAGCAGTACTTC
few | TRBJ2-1 | - | TRBV11-2 | CASSLAGIMGNEQFF | TGTGCCAGCAGCTTAGCAGGGATTATGGGCAATGAGCAGTTCTTC
- | TRBJ1-5 | - | TRBV19 | CASKAGLSNQPQHF | TGTGCCAGTAAGGCGGGGTTGAGCAATCAGCCCCAGCATTTT
- | TRBJ2-2 | TRBD2 | TRBV7-7 | CASSPTSVDTGELFF | TGTGCTAGCAGCCCTACTAGCGTCGACACCGGGGAGCTGTTTTTT
- | TRBJ2-2 | TRBD2 | TRBV18 | CASSPPTGGNTGELFF | TGTGCCAGCTCACCACCGACGGGGGGGAACACCGGGGAGCTGTTTTTT
- | TRBJ1-1 | TRBD1 | TRBV7-9 | CASRSPRQGKTEAFF | TGTGCCAGCAGGTCACCGCGACAGGGTAAAACTGAAGCTTTCTTT
- | TRBJ2-5 | TRBD2 | TRBV28 | CASRLAGGPWDETQYF | TGTGCCAGCAGACTAGCGGGAGGGCCTTGGGATGAGACCCAGTACTTC
few | TRBJ2-5 | - | TRBV7-9 | CASSSGIQETQYF | TGTGCCAGCAGCTCCGGGATACAAGAGACCCAGTACTTC
few | TRBJ2-7 | TRBD1 | TRBV5-4 | CASSLRTGAHEQYF | TGTGCCAGCAGTCTTAGGACAGGGGCCCACGAGCAGTACTTC
- | TRBJ2-7 | TRBD1 | TRBV7-3 | CASSFDRGREQYF | TGTGCCAGCAGCTTTGACAGGGGGCGCGAGCAGTACTTC
- | TRBJ1-2 | TRBD1 | TRBV5-6 | CASSLGQGDSGVDYGYTF | TGTGCCAGCAGCTTGGGGCAGGGGGACTCAGGAGTGGACTATGGCTACACCTTC
few | TRBJ1-1 | - | TRBV27 | CASKTLSGLNTEAFF | TGTGCCAGCAAAACCCTGTCGGGGTTGAACACTGAAGCTTTCTTT
few | TRBJ1-2 | - | TRBV5-3 | CARSFTRDSPRLDGYTF | TGTGCCAGAAGCTTCACTAGGGACTCGCCCCGGTTAGATGGCTACACCTTC
- | TRBJ2-7 | - | TRBV29-1 | CSVEVGTSYEQYF | TGCAGCGTGGAGGTCGGGACAAGCTACGAGCAGTACTTC
few | TRBJ2-1 | - | TRBV2 | CASSELRQVQFF | TGTGCCAGCAGTGAACTAAGGCAGGTCCAGTTCTTC
- | TRBJ2-7 | TRBD2 | TRBV7-3 | CASSLTSGNTYEQYF | TGTGCCAGCAGCTTAACTAGCGGGAATACGTACGAGCAGTACTTC